Listed below are T cell receptor beta chains from one sample, sequenced in a study of T cells in Graves' hyperthyroidism and ophthalmopathy. TCRdb independently ran MiXCR on the multiplex PCR reads; one entry per CDR3 protein. The table has hundreds of thousands of distinct CDR3 sequences, approximately 18% seen once. Sequenced sample: blood. Source of these receptors: a woman aged 45-59 years with Graves' hyperthyroidism that later progressed to Graves' ophthalmopathy. CDR3s include the opening cysteine and the closing phenylalanine or tryptophan. The size field is filled for only some rows; it gives once, few, many or a size class.

V	J	size	CDR3
TRBV12-5	TRBJ2-5	once	CASGLVVGYGGEETQYF
TRBV19	TRBJ2-2	many	CASILMGQGNGELFF
TRBV18	TRBJ1-6	many	CASSPSSDSPLHF
TRBV29-1	TRBJ1-1	NA	CSVEARRGNTEAFF
TRBV6-1	TRBJ1-5	few	CASSEGQNNQPQHF
TRBV7-9	TRBJ1-1	many	CASSLGTVINTEAFF
TRBV5-1	TRBJ2-3	NA	CASSLSGDLPDTQYF
TRBV6-5	TRBJ2-1	many	CASSYPTSGGAGNEQFF
TRBV5-1	TRBJ2-1	many	CASSFTAAGEQFF
TRBV9	TRBJ2-7	few	CASSTSGTVYEQYF
TRBV12-3/TRBV12-4	TRBJ2-7	NA	CASSWDIREQYF
TRBV7-6	TRBJ2-3	NA	CASSFQDRDLDTQYF
TRBV6-1	TRBJ2-2	many	CASSDRFGTRNTGELFF
TRBV5-6	TRBJ2-1	NA	CASSSSPGSYNEQFF
TRBV3-1	TRBJ1-5	many	CASSQEQKINQPQHF
TRBV19	TRBJ1-2	NA	CASSIDRGEFYGYTF
TRBV12-3/TRBV12-4	TRBJ2-2	NA	CASSLLGYAGELFF
TRBV5-1	TRBJ1-3	few	CASSLEGGLTGNTIYF
TRBV7-2	TRBJ1-5	many	CASSSQGVSNQPQHF
TRBV14	TRBJ2-1	NA	CASSEAPRRGASEQFF
TRBV19	TRBJ1-5	NA	CASSSGTGYGNQPQHF
TRBV27	TRBJ1-1	few	CASSLNTNTEAFF
TRBV15	TRBJ2-3	few	CATSRDLAGAGDTQYF
TRBV19	TRBJ1-2	few	CASRNRGEDGYTF
TRBV12-3/TRBV12-4	TRBJ1-2	many	CASSSQGVRHGYTF
TRBV29-1	TRBJ1-4	NA	CSVSSGGLEKLFF
TRBV5-5	TRBJ1-5	NA	CASSRRQGGNQPQHF
TRBV19	TRBJ1-5	few	CASSIVRGSGFSNQPQHF
TRBV30	TRBJ1-1	few	CAWRPNRGSTEAFF
TRBV28	TRBJ2-5	NA	CASSPWGRGGETQYF
TRBV20-1	TRBJ2-2	NA	CSAPTGTNTGELFF
TRBV5-6	TRBJ2-6	few	CASSGTARSGANVLTF
TRBV7-2	TRBJ2-2	NA	CASSSHPYHGLAGATNTGELFF
TRBV5-1	TRBJ1-1	many	CASSQTGGRNTEAFF
TRBV5-1	TRBJ2-3	many	CASSSLPQTGGEADTQYF
TRBV27	TRBJ1-5	few	CASSIMYNQPQHF
TRBV5-1	TRBJ2-5	few	CASSLGRQGADWQETQYF
TRBV19	TRBJ2-1	NA	CASSMSGLAGGLDEQFF
TRBV7-2	TRBJ1-2	few	CASSLVGRSDYGYTF
TRBV6-1	TRBJ2-6	NA	CASSSPRANVLTF
TRBV7-9	TRBJ2-3	many	CASSLGPDRGTDTQYF
TRBV27	TRBJ2-2	NA	CASSNYRGQGTGELFF
TRBV5-1	TRBJ2-7	many	CASSFDRGIYEQYF
TRBV9	TRBJ1-4	NA	CASSRGHTNEKLFF
TRBV12-3/TRBV12-4	TRBJ1-5	NA	CASSLPGSQPQHF
TRBV20-1	TRBJ1-1	many	CSATPGVGLNTEAFF
TRBV20-1	TRBJ2-7	many	CSARDRRSSYEQYF
TRBV20-1	TRBJ2-1	NA	CSARSGVHYNEQFF
TRBV3-1	TRBJ1-2	many	CASSPLDRVYGYTF
TRBV12-5	TRBJ2-7	many	CASGLIIPGTLLEQYF
TRBV20-1	TRBJ1-5	few	CSARTELSNQPQHF
TRBV12-3/TRBV12-4	TRBJ1-1	many	CASRYGQGALRAPGSTEAFF
TRBV2	TRBJ1-3	few	CASMTVKKTGGNTIYF
TRBV3-1	TRBJ1-1	many	CASSQDWGGNTEAFF
TRBV7-2	TRBJ2-3	many	CASREGLTSADTQYF
TRBV15	TRBJ2-7	many	CATSSANLVPEQYF
TRBV24-1	TRBJ2-7	many	CATSGSFSGHSDHEQYF
TRBV28	TRBJ1-5	few	CASRMTGDQPQHF
TRBV12-3/TRBV12-4	TRBJ1-6	few	CASSLQGKNSPLHF